These 24 T cell receptor beta chains originate from one sample sequenced in a study of shared clonotypes between healthy human individuals. Some clones are missing from TCRdb's copy, which holds only in-frame ones; the method was immunoSEQ multiplex PCR. The repertoire holds about 980,000 clones, with around three quarters as singletons. The material sequenced was memory CD4+ T cells sorted from blood. The sample's subset: CD45RA-negative fraction. These receptors were collected from a man younger than 35 in good health.

V is TRBV6-6 and J is TRBJ2-1, with TRBD2 matching over 11 bases. CDR1 and CDR2 (germline): MNHNY, SVGAGI (reference sequence). J gave up 3 bases and V 7 bases, and 5 bases lay outside the gene matches. There are 15 residues in the CDR3. This chain's CDR3 is CASMSSGRDYNEQFF. CDR3 coding DNA: TGTGCCAGCATGAGTAGCGGGAGGGACTACAATGAGCAGTTCTTC.

This clone was observed a handful of times. The V and J genes are TRBV25-1 and TRBJ2-7; 15 bases fit TRBD2. Germline V gives CDR1 MGHDK, CDR2 SYGVNS. CDR3 length: 15 residues. V trimming: 2 bases; J trimming: 4 bases; junction bases outside the gene matches: 0. CDR3 residues: CASSEGTSGRYEQYF. CDR3 sequence (DNA): TGTGCCAGCAGTGAAGGGACTAGCGGGAGGTACGAGCAGTACTTC.

This clone was found a few times. V usage is TRBV6-6 and J usage is TRBJ2-7, with D possibly being TRBD2 (5 bases). The germline V gene encodes CDR1 MNHNY and CDR2 SVGAGI (reference sequence). CDR3 length: 15 amino acids. The V end lost 2 bases, the J end lost 0 bases, and 11 bases lay between the germline ends. CDR3 residues: CASSYGGLHSYEQYF. For the CDR3, the DNA is TGTGCCAGCAGTTACGGAGGACTCCACTCCTACGAGCAGTACTTC.

V is TRBV19 and J is TRBJ2-1; D unclear. Germline CDR1 and CDR2: LNHDA and SQIVND (reference sequence). The ends were cut back, 6 bases at V and 7 bases at J, with 19 bases in the middle. This CDR3 comprises 15 residues. CDR3 bases: TGTGCCAGTAGAAGACTCTCAGGAGAACGGAATGAGCAGTTCTTC. This codes for CASRRLSGERNEQFF.

This chain uses TRBV6-5 with TRBJ1-2, with a possible D match to TRBD1 (5 bases). The V end lost 6 bases, the J end lost 8 bases, and 19 bases lay between the germline ends. The CDR3 is 14 amino acids. Germline V lookup: CDR1 MNHEY, CDR2 SVGAGI. The CDR3 coding sequence is TGTGCCAGCAGGCCGGGACTCCTCGATCGCGGCTACACCTTC. This sequence encodes CASRPGLLDRGYTF.

This clone was recorded a few times. The same CDR3 can be traced to other DNA sequences in this sample. The chain uses TRBV9 and TRBJ2-2, with D unresolved. There are 16 residues in the CDR3. Trimming left V 0 bases short and J 1 base short, with 10 bases between. CDR1 is SGDLS and CDR2 is YYNGEE in the germline V gene. The CDR3 loop is CASSVEEAGNTGELFF. DNA of the CDR3: TGTGCCAGCAGCGTAGAAGAAGCAGGGAACACCGGGGAGCTGTTTTTT.

This clone has a single count. The V and J genes are TRBV27 and TRBJ2-3; D is unresolved. The V end was cut by 0 bases, the J end by 4 bases, with 11 bases between. The CDR3 spans 15 residues. Germline V gene lookup returns CDR1 MNHEY and CDR2 SMNVEV (reference sequence). The CDR3 loop is CASSLSQLMPDTQYF. The CDR3 DNA sequence: TGTGCCAGCAGTTTATCCCAGCTGATGCCAGATACGCAGTATTTT.

The chain joins TRBV2 to TRBJ2-1, with 9 positions matching TRBD2. The ends lost 5 bases at V and 4 bases at J; junction bases unmatched: 6. The CDR3 totals 15 residues. The V gene's germline CDR1 is SNHLY and CDR2 FYNNEI. Here the CDR3 reads CASSMQRGEYNEQFF. DNA for the CDR3: TGTGCCAGCAGTATGCAGCGGGGGGAATACAATGAGCAGTTCTTC.

V and J are TRBV19 and TRBJ2-7; D is unresolved. Germline CDR1 is LNHDA and CDR2 is SQIVND (reference sequence). The CDR3 runs 14 residues. Trimming left V 5 bases short and J 3 bases short, with 14 bases between. This chain's CDR3 is CASSVKGGDYEQYF. The CDR3 coding sequence is TGTGCCAGTAGTGTAAAGGGTGGCGACTACGAGCAGTACTTC. Using reference TRBV19 and TRBJ2-7 for the parts outside the CDR3, the full variable domain is DGGITQSPKYLFRKEGQNVTLSCEQNLNHDAMYWYRQDPGQGLRLIYYSQIVNDFQKGDIAEGYSVSREKKESFPLTVTSAQKNPTAFYLCASSVKGGDYEQYFGPGTRLTVT.

This chain uses TRBV30 with TRBJ1-4; D unclear. With 5 bases removed from V and 6 bases from J, the gap between germline ends came to 13 bases. CDR3 length equals 13 residues. CDR1 GTSNPN and CDR2 SVGIG come from the germline V gene (reference sequence). CDR3 DNA: TGTGCCTGGGGGGTCGGTGGCCATGAAAAACTGTTTTTT. Protein: CAWGVGGHEKLFF.

The genes are TRBV2 and TRBJ2-1, with no clear D. Germline loops: CDR1 SNHLY, CDR2 FYNNEI. The V gene lost 7 bases and the J gene lost 7 bases, with 11 bases spanning the gap. The CDR3 totals 12 residues. The CDR3 DNA is TGTGCCAGCAAACCAGATGGGAATGAGCAGTTCTTC. Protein sequence: CASKPDGNEQFF.

This chain connects TRBV18 to TRBJ1-6; D gene uncertain. Trimming pared 6 bases from V and 10 bases from J, leaving 16 bases between. CDR1 is KGHSH, CDR2 LQKENI, per germline. This CDR3 region has 14 residues. The CDR3 DNA reads TGTGCCAGCTCCTCCGGTTTGGAAACCTCACCCCTCCACTTT. Translating it yields CASSSGLETSPLHF.

The sample holds a few counts of this clone. V gene TRBV7-2 combines with J gene TRBJ2-5; 7 bases agree with TRBD2. The germline V gene encodes CDR1 SGHTA and CDR2 FQGNSA. CDR3 length: 15 amino acids. V was pared by 4 bases and J by 5 bases, with 10 bases of the junction left unmatched. In DNA form, the CDR3 reads TGTGCCAGCAGCTATTTGGGGGGGACTGGTGAGACCCAGTACTTC. Encoded protein: CASSYLGGTGETQYF.

CDR3 region: CASSMGLGTVGANVLTF. CDR3 in DNA: TGTGCCAGCAGTATGGGATTAGGGACAGTTGGGGCCAACGTCCTGACTTTC. The chain links TRBV27 to TRBJ2-6; TRBD1 matches 7 bases. Germline V lookup: CDR1 MNHEY, CDR2 SMNVEV (reference sequence). The CDR3 consists of 17 residues. V lost 5 bases to trimming and J lost 3 bases; unmatched junction nucleotides: 10.

The chain recombines TRBV19 with TRBJ1-5; weak D call: TRBD1 (5 bases). V lost 5 bases and J lost 2, with 13 bases in between. Germline V CDR1 and CDR2: LNHDA, SQIVND (reference sequence). This CDR3 contains 15 residues. CDR3 in amino acids: CASSGVGGGNQPQHF. CDR3 coding DNA: TGTGCCAGTAGTGGGGTGGGAGGGGGCAATCAGCCCCAGCATTTT. Full variable domain (remainder filled in from reference TRBV19 and TRBJ1-5): DGGITQSPKYLFRKEGQNVTLSCEQNLNHDAMYWYRQDPGQGLRLIYYSQIVNDFQKGDIAEGYSVSREKKESFPLTVTSAQKNPTAFYLCASSGVGGGNQPQHFGDGTRLSIL.

The V call is TRBV6-5, the J call TRBJ2-3; no definite D call. CDR3 length: 13 amino acids. V lost 4 bases to trimming and J lost 3 bases, with 8 bases between them. Germline loops: CDR1 MNHEY, CDR2 SVGAGI. CDR3 residues: CASSSPKTDTQYF. The DNA for the CDR3 is TGTGCCAGCAGTTCACCCAAGACAGATACGCAGTATTTT.

This clone was counted a single time. The chain uses TRBV27 and TRBJ2-7; TRBD1 might be the D (6 bases). Per germline, CDR1 MNHEY and CDR2 SMNVEV (reference sequence). This CDR3 spans 17 amino acids. V was trimmed by 6 bases and J by 0 bases, leaving 21 bases between them. The CDR3 loop reads CASRPGTPILASYEQYF. For the CDR3, the DNA is TGTGCCAGCAGACCGGGGACACCCATCTTGGCCTCCTACGAGCAGTACTTC.

This chain joins TRBV28 and TRBJ1-2; D possibly corresponds to TRBD1 (6 bases). The CDR3 consists of 14 residues. Germline V gene data show CDR1 as MDHEN and CDR2 as SYDVKM. V dropped 5 bases and J dropped 1 base, with 11 bases sitting between them. As DNA, the CDR3 is TGTGCCAGCAGTGTAACAGGGTTTAACTATGGCTACACCTTC. Its translation: CASSVTGFNYGYTF.

A few counts support this clone. This same CDR3 is encoded by further DNA sequences in the sample. The chain recombines TRBV5-4 with TRBJ2-7, with D perhaps matching TRBD2 (5 bases). CDR1 and CDR2 from the germline V gene are SGHNT and YYREEE (reference sequence). This CDR3 has 14 amino acids. Trimming removed 1 base at V and 0 bases at J, with 8 bases between. CDR3 loop: CASSLSGSSYEQYF. Here the CDR3 DNA reads TGTGCCAGCAGCTTGAGCGGTTCCTCCTACGAGCAGTACTTC.

This clone has only one observation. The V and J genes are TRBV4-1 and TRBJ2-7; D unresolved. CDR1 and CDR2 from the germline V gene are MGHRA and YSYEKL. The CDR3 has 14 amino acids. With 0 bases removed from V and 3 bases from J, the gap between germline ends came to 9 bases. CDR3 sequence: CASSQENIYYEQYF. The DNA of the CDR3 is TGCGCCAGCAGCCAAGAAAACATTTACTACGAGCAGTACTTC.

The V gene is TRBV27, the J gene TRBJ1-6; tentative D call: TRBD1 (5 bases). Germline V gene data show CDR1 as MNHEY and CDR2 as SMNVEV (reference sequence). V shed 6 bases and J shed 7 bases, with 19 bases lying between them. The CDR3 sequence is 16 residues long. CDR3 bases: TGTGCCAGCAGCCCCACTGAGGCAGGGAGGAATTCACCCCTCCACTTT. Translated, it gives CASSPTEAGRNSPLHF.

The V and J genes are TRBV7-2 and TRBJ2-7; D is uncertain. The CDR3 has 14 amino acids. Trimming cost V 7 bases and J 0 bases, with 13 bases left between them. CDR1 and CDR2 from the germline V gene are SGHTA and FQGNSA. This chain's CDR3 is CASTTKGPSYEQYF. The CDR3 DNA follows: TGTGCCAGCACCACCAAGGGCCCCTCCTACGAGCAGTACTTC.

This clone showed up just a few times. The V call is TRBV11-3, the J call TRBJ1-1, with no clear D. The CDR3 is made up of 14 amino acids. CDR1 and CDR2 (germline): SGHNT, YENEEA. Trimming cost V 4 bases and J 1 base, with 10 bases left between them. DNA for the CDR3: TGTGCCAGCAGCTCAGGACTACCGAACACTGAAGCTTTCTTT. Translating gives CASSSGLPNTEAFF.

V gene TRBV19 combines with J gene TRBJ2-1; 9 bases are shared with TRBD2. The length of the CDR3 is 15 residues. V gave up 5 bases and J gave up 4 bases; unmatched junction bases: 6. The germline CDR1 and CDR2 sequences are LNHDA and SQIVND (reference sequence). The CDR3 nucleotides read TGTGCCAGTAGTTCTGGGACTAGCACATACAATGAGCAGTTCTTC. Its protein is CASSSGTSTYNEQFF.